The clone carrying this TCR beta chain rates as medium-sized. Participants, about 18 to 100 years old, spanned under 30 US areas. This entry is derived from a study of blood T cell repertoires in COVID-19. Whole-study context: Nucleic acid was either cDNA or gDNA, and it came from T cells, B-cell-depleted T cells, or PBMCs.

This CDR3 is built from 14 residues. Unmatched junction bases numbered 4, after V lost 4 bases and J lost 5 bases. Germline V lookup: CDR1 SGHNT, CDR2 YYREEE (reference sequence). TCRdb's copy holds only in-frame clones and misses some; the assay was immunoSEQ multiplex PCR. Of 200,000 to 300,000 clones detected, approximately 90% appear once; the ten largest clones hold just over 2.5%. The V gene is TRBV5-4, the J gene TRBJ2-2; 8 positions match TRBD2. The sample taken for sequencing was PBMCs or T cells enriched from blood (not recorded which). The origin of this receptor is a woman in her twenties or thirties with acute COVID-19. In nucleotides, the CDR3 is TGTGCCAGCAGCCAGGGACTAGATACCGGGGAGCTGTTTTTT. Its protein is CASSQGLDTGELFF.